Here is one T cell receptor beta chain with its context. The data derive from a study of blood T cell repertoires in COVID-19. Germline V CDR1 and CDR2: MNHEY, SMNVEV (reference sequence). This CDR3 contains 15 residues. Germline trimming cut 5 bases from V and 4 bases from J; bases unmatched to any gene: 10. Sequencing used immunoSEQ multiplex PCR; TCRdb keeps in-frame clones, though not all of them. The sample includes 40,000 or so clones, 80% to 90% of them seen just once. V and J are TRBV27 and TRBJ1-2; TRBD1 agrees at 7 bases. The sequenced sample was peripheral blood. The sequence derives from a man aged 35 to 55 with active COVID-19. CDR3 residues: CASSQTIQGRYGYTF. DNA of the CDR3: TGTGCCAGCAGTCAAACCATACAGGGGCGCTATGGCTACACCTTC.